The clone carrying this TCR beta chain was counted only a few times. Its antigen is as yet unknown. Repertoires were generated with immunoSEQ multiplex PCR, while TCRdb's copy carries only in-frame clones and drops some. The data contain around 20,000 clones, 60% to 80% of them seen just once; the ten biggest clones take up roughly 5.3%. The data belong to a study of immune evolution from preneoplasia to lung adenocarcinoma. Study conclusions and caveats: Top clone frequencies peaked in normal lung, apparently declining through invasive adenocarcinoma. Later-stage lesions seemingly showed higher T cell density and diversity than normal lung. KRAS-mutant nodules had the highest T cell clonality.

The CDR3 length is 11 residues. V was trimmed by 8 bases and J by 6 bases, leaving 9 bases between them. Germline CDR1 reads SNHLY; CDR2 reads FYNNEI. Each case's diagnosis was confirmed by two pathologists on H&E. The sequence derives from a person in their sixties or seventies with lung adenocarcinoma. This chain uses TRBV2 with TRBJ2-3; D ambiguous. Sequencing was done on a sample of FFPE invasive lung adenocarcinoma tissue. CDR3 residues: CASGLADTQYF. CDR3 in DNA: TGTGCCAGCGGGCTGGCGGATACGCAGTATTTT. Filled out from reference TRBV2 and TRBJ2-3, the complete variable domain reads EPEVTQTPSHQVTQMGQEVILRCVPISNHLYFYWYRQILGQKVEFLVSFYNNEISEKSEIFDDQFSVERPDGSNFTLKIRSTKLEDSAMYFCASGLADTQYFGPGTRLTVL.